Below are 22 T cell receptor beta chains sequenced from a single sample in a study of blood T cells in healthy people across ages. Sample-barcoded 5' priming and a J-beta primer mix drove a second PCR of about 6 to 11 cycles. Via MiXCR, TCRdb re-called the 5' RACE reads, giving one row per CDR3 protein. The sample gives roughly 680,000 distinct CDR3 sequences, 40% to 65% of which show up once; roughly 14% is in the top ten. Sequenced material: blood. These receptors were obtained from a woman aged 80 or over in good health.

The gene calls are TRBV29-1 and TRBJ2-3; D gene uncertain. Looked up from germline, CDR1 is SQVTM and CDR2 is ANQGSEA. V gave up 1 base and J gave up 4 bases, with 15 bases separating them. The CDR3 is made up of 15 amino acids. CDR3: CSVEGDAPRADTQYF. The CDR3 coding sequence is TGCAGCGTTGAAGGAGACGCCCCTAGGGCAGATACGCAGTATTTT.

This clonotype was found a few times. The genes are TRBV7-2 and TRBJ1-2; possibly TRBD1 for D (6 bases). Trimming took 6 bases from V and 8 from J, leaving 19 bases between them. Looked up from germline, CDR1 is SGHTA and CDR2 is FQGNSA. This CDR3 is 14 amino acids long. CDR3 amino acids: CASSPPGTRGGYTF. As DNA, the CDR3 is TGTGCCAGCAGTCCTCCCGGGACACGGGGCGGCTACACCTTC.

The rearrangement uses TRBV7-9 and TRBJ2-7; 8 nucleotides align to TRBD1. The CDR3 contains 18 residues. The germline V gene has CDR1 SEHNR and CDR2 FQNEAQ (reference sequence). Germline trimming cut 4 bases from V and 0 bases from J; bases unmatched to any gene: 14. DNA of the CDR3: TGTGCCAGCAGCTCAAACCCCGGATGGGACAGGAGCTCCTACGAGCAGTACTTC. Protein sequence: CASSSNPGWDRSSYEQYF.

This clonotype was counted many times. This chain uses TRBV6-5 with TRBJ2-4, with a possible D match to TRBD1 (5 bases). Trimming took off 4 bases at V and 0 bases at J, with 19 bases between the two ends. Per the germline V gene, CDR1 is MNHEY and CDR2 is SVGAGI. The CDR3 totals 18 residues. The DNA for the CDR3 is TGTGCCAGCAGTTCCCATTCTGACAGCCGGCTAGCCAAAAACATTCAGTACTTC. Protein product: CASSSHSDSRLAKNIQYF.

The chain links TRBV4-2 to TRBJ2-2, with 7 bases fitting TRBD2. CDR1 LGHNA and CDR2 YNFKEQ come from the germline V gene. The CDR3 consists of 17 residues. Trimming removed 0 bases from V and 6 bases from J; junction bases left unmatched: 10. The CDR3 bases are TGTGCCAGCAGCCAAGATCCCGGGGCGGCGGGGGCCGGGGAGCTGTTTTTT. Its translation: CASSQDPGAAGAGELFF.

The J gene is TRBJ2-7, the V gene TRBV29-1; 9 bases align to TRBD1. Germline CDR1 and CDR2: SQVTM and ANQGSEA. This CDR3 contains 15 residues. Trimming cost V 6 bases and J 2 bases; bases outside gene matches: 11. This CDR3 reads CSVHRTGDKAYEQYF. CDR3 DNA sequence: TGCAGCGTCCACAGGACAGGGGATAAGGCCTACGAGCAGTACTTC.

The chain combines TRBV6-6 with TRBJ2-3; the match to TRBD1 covers 7 bases. The length of the CDR3 is 15 residues. CDR1 and CDR2 (germline): MNHNY, SVGAGI (reference sequence). J gave up 1 base and V 6 bases, and 7 bases lay outside the gene matches. CDR3 sequence reads: CASSDRDSRTDTQYF. CDR3 in DNA: TGTGCCAGCAGCGACAGGGACAGCCGCACAGATACGCAGTATTTT.

V gene TRBV4-1 combines with J gene TRBJ2-3; TRBD2 aligns across 7 bases. The CDR3 length is 15 residues. Germline V lookup: CDR1 MGHRA, CDR2 YSYEKL. The trim removed 0 bases at V and 4 bases at J, leaving 4 bases unmatched. This chain's CDR3 is CASSQDGGSSDTQYF. The CDR3 nucleotides read TGCGCCAGCAGCCAAGATGGCGGGAGCTCAGATACGCAGTATTTT.

Ten or more counts support this clonotype. This chain links TRBV2 with TRBJ2-3; D unclear. Trimming stripped 10 bases from V and 5 bases from J, with 10 bases between. The CDR3 has 11 residues. Looked up from germline, CDR1 is SNHLY and CDR2 is FYNNEI. The CDR3 loop is CATSSGDTQYF. CDR3 in DNA: TGTGCCACCTCCTCGGGAGATACGCAGTATTTT.

This chain connects TRBV4-1 to TRBJ2-5; no definite D call. Germline V gene sequence: CDR1 MGHRA, CDR2 YSYEKL. The CDR3 spans 14 residues. Trimming cost V 1 base and J 5 bases, with 11 bases left between them. The DNA for the CDR3 is TGCGCCAGCAGCCAAGGTTTCAGAGAGGAGACCCAGTACTTC. Protein product: CASSQGFREETQYF.

The chain combines TRBV28 with TRBJ1-2, with D hard to call. The CDR3 contains 13 residues. V lost 5 bases, J lost 6 bases, and 13 bases lay in between. CDR1 is MDHEN and CDR2 is SYDVKM in the germline V gene. The CDR3 spells CASSVDHGNGYTF. CDR3 sequence (DNA): TGTGCCAGCAGTGTGGACCATGGGAATGGCTACACCTTC.

In this sample, this clonotype turned up a few times. Given a much more abundant clone one base away, this may be a read error. This CDR3 is CASLTGLGAGVNEQFF. DNA of the CDR3: TGTGCCAGCCTTACAGGGCTGGGGGCGGGGGTCAATGAGCAGTTCTTC. The J gene is TRBJ2-1, the V gene TRBV7-9; D is perhaps TRBD2 (7 bases). V dropped 8 bases and J dropped 6 bases, with 23 bases sitting between them. The germline V gene encodes CDR1 SEHNR and CDR2 FQNEAQ (reference sequence). CDR3 length: 16 residues.

In this sample, this clonotype turned up once. Since a much larger clone is just one base distant, this may be a read error. This chain joins TRBV5-1 and TRBJ2-1; D gene unclear. The CDR3 runs 13 residues. Trimming stripped 3 bases from V and 5 bases from J, with 9 bases between. Germline loops: CDR1 SGHRS, CDR2 YFSETQ. The CDR3 loop is CASSWVPNNEQFF. CDR3 sequence (DNA): TGCGCCAGCAGCTGGGTTCCTAACAATGAGCAGTTCTTC.

This clonotype occurred many times. The rearrangement uses TRBV6-6 and TRBJ2-7; D not resolved. This CDR3 region has 12 residues. Germline CDR1 MNHNY, CDR2 SVGAGI (reference sequence). The V end was cut by 6 bases, the J end by 2 bases, with 8 bases between. The CDR3 sequence: CASSADTYEQYF. As DNA, the CDR3 is TGTGCCAGCAGCGCGGATACCTACGAGCAGTACTTC.

Details on this clonotype: This may arise from a read error, as a much more abundant clone is one base away. This chain uses TRBV25-1 with TRBJ2-5; possibly TRBD2 for D (6 bases). The CDR3 is made up of 17 amino acids. CDR1 MGHDK and CDR2 SYGVNS come from the germline V gene. Trimming left V 5 bases short and J 11 bases short, with 30 bases between. The CDR3 loop reads CASSTAPRGLGVNEQYF. The CDR3 DNA reads TGTGCCAGCAGTACGGCGCCCCGGGGGTTGGGGGTCAATGAGCAGTACTTC.

In this sample, this clonotype turned up a few times. The genes are TRBV27 and TRBJ1-6, with TRBD1 matching 9 bases. This CDR3 region has 16 residues. CDR1 and CDR2 from the germline V gene are MNHEY and SMNVEV (reference sequence). V trimming: 6 bases; J trimming: 7 bases; junction bases outside the gene matches: 10. The CDR3: CASRSGTGSTNSPLHF. The CDR3 DNA reads as TGTGCCAGCAGATCCGGGACAGGGTCGACCAATTCACCCCTCCACTTT.

This clonotype was detected many times. At one end, the junction sequence differs from germline, possibly due to a read error. The chain carries TRBV5-1 and TRBJ1-5; 7 nucleotides align to TRBD1. This CDR3 region has 13 residues. CDR1 is SGHRS and CDR2 is YFSETQ in the germline V gene. The CDR3 is CASSLQGNQPQHF. CDR3 coding DNA: TGTGCCAGCAGCTTACAGGGGAATCAGCCCCAGCATTTT.

V and J are TRBV28 and TRBJ2-7, with 7 bases identical to TRBD2. Looked up from germline, CDR1 is MDHEN and CDR2 is SYDVKM. Trimming cost V 2 bases and J 3 bases; bases outside gene matches: 4. The CDR3 is 14 amino acids. As DNA, the CDR3 is TGTGCCAGCAGTTTAAGCCTAGCGGACTACGAGCAGTACTTC. It yields the protein CASSLSLADYEQYF.

The chain has TRBV7-2 and TRBJ2-2; 12 nucleotides match TRBD2. Germline V gives CDR1 SGHTA, CDR2 FQGNSA. This CDR3 has 15 amino acids. V trimming: 5 bases; J trimming: 8 bases; junction bases outside the gene matches: 6. CDR3 coding DNA: TGTGCCAGCAGCCACCTAGCGGGAGGGCTGGGGGAGCTGTTTTTT. It yields the protein CASSHLAGGLGELFF.

In this sample, this clonotype turned up many times. The CDR3 spells CSARGTAQETQYF. The CDR3 bases are TGCAGTGCCCGAGGGACAGCGCAAGAGACCCAGTACTTC. The J gene is TRBJ2-5, the V gene TRBV20-1; TRBD1 matches at 7 bases. The J segment lost 2 bases and the V segment lost 6 bases, leaving 6 bases of the junction unmatched. The CDR3 covers 13 residues. The germline CDR1 and CDR2 sequences are DFQATT and SNEGSKA (reference sequence).

This clonotype was found many times. This CDR3 reads CAWSVGKVGQFF. The CDR3 DNA is TGTGCCTGGAGTGTCGGGAAGGTGGGGCAGTTCTTC. The J gene is TRBJ2-1, the V gene TRBV30; a possible D gene is TRBD2 (5 bases). CDR1 GTSNPN and CDR2 SVGIG come from the germline V gene (reference sequence). V was trimmed by 0 bases and J by 12 bases, leaving 12 bases between them. This CDR3 comprises 12 residues.

V and J are TRBV27 and TRBJ1-5; D gene unclear. V dropped 0 bases and J dropped 1 base, with 10 bases sitting between them. This CDR3 spans 16 amino acids. Germline V gives CDR1 MNHEY, CDR2 SMNVEV (reference sequence). The CDR3 sequence: CASSLSARGSNQPQHF. The DNA for the CDR3 is TGTGCCAGCAGTTTATCGGCACGAGGGAGCAATCAGCCCCAGCATTTT.